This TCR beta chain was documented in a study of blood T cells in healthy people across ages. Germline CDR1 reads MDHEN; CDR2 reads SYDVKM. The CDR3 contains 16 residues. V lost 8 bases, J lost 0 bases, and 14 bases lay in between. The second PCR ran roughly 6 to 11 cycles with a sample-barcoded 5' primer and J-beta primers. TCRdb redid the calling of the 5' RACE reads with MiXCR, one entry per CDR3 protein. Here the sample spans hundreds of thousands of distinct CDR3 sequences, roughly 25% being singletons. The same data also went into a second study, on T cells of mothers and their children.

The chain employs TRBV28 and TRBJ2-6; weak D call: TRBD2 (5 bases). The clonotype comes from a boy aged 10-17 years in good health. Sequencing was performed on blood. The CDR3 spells CASSSGGLSGANVLTF. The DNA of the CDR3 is TGTGCCAGCTCCTCCGGAGGCCTCTCTGGGGCCAACGTCCTGACTTTC.